This T cell receptor beta chain derives from a study of CD8+CD57+ T cells in acquired aplastic anemia. The CDR3 contains 16 residues. The ends were cut back, 1 base at V and 0 bases at J, with 10 bases in the middle. The germline gives CDR1 SGHVS, CDR2 FQNEAQ. Selection for sequencing was limited to patients who had shown CD8+CD57+ cell expansion by flow cytometry. The use of genomic DNA as template underpinned the TCR beta VDJ and CDR3 profiling. TCRdb fed the reads into MiXCR, producing one record per CDR3 protein. The table includes over 150,000 distinct CDR3 sequences, about two thirds detected once.

Sequencing was done on a sample of sorted CD4+, CD8+, or CD8+CD57+ T cells (not recorded which) from PBMCs. The chain employs TRBV7-8 and TRBJ1-5, with D hard to call. The clonotype was recovered from a human donor with aplastic anemia. The CDR3 DNA is TGTGCCAGCAGCTTAGAGGGTCTGAATAGCAATCAGCCCCAGCATTTT. Residues: CASSLEGLNSNQPQHF. The full variable domain, in which reference TRBV7-8 and TRBJ1-5 provide the parts outside the CDR3, is GAGVSQSPRYKVAKRGQDVALRCDPISGHVSLFWYQQALGQGPEFLTYFQNEAQLDKSGLPSDRFFAERPEGSVSTLKIQRTQQEDSAVYLCASSLEGLNSNQPQHFGDGTRLSIL.